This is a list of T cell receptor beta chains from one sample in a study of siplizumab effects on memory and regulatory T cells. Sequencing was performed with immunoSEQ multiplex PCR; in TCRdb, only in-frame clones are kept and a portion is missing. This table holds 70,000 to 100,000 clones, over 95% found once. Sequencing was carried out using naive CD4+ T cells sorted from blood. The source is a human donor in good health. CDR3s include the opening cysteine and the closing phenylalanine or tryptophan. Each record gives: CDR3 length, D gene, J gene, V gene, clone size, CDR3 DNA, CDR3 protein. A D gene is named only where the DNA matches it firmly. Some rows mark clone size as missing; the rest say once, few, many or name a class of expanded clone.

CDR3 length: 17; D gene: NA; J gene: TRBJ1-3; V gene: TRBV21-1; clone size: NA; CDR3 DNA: TGTGCCAGCAGCAAAGGTTGGGTCAGGGCCTCTGGAAACACCATATATTTT; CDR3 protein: CASSKGWVRASGNTIYF
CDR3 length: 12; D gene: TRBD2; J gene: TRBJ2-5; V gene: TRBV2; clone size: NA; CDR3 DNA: TGTGCCAGCCAAGGACTAGCGGAGACCCAGTACTTC; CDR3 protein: CASQGLAETQYF
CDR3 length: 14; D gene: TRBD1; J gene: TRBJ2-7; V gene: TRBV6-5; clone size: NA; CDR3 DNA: TGTGCCAGCAGTCGGGGGACAGGCGGCTACGAGCAGTACTTC; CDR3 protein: CASSRGTGGYEQYF
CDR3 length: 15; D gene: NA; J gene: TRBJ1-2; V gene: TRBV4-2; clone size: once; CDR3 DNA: TGTGCCAGCAGCGTATCGGACGGCGCTAACTATGGCTACACCTTC; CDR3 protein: CASSVSDGANYGYTF
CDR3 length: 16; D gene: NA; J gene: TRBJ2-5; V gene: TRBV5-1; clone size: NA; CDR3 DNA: TGCGCCAGCAGCCCGAACTTTTTACCGTTCCAAGAGACCCAGTACTTC; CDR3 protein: CASSPNFLPFQETQYF
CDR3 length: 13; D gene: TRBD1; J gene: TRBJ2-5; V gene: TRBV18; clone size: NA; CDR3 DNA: TGTGCCAGCTCACGGGGACAGGGAGAGACCCAGTACTTC; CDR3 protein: CASSRGQGETQYF
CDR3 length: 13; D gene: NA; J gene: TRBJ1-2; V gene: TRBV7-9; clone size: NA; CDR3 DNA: TGTGCCAGCAGCTTAGAACACTTCTATGGCTACACCTTC; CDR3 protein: CASSLEHFYGYTF
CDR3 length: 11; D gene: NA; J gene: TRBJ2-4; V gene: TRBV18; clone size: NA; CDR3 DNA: TGTGCCAGCTCAAACGGGGACATTCAGTACTTC; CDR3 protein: CASSNGDIQYF
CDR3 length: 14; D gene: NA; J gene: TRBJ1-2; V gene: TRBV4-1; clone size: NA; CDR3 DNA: TGCGCCAGCAGCCAAGTGGAGGTTTCCTATGGCTACACCTTC; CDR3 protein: CASSQVEVSYGYTF
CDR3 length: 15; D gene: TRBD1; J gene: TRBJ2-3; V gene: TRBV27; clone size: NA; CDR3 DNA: TGTGCCAGCAGTTTGTCGGGACAGGGCACAGATACGCAGTATTTT; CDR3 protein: CASSLSGQGTDTQYF